These T cell receptor beta chains were read from a single sample in a study of vaccination and CD4 T cells after COVID-19. No antigen has been identified for these receptors. TCRdb re-derived calls from the PCR reads in MiXCR, one entry per CDR3 protein. The table records around 19,000 distinct CDR3 sequences, 43% of them present only once. Sequencing was carried out using CD4+ T cells from blood, cultured in vitro. The receptors originated from a human donor who had recovered from COVID-19. The CDR3 runs from the conserved cysteine through the conserved F or W. Fields, in order: D gene, J gene, clone size, V gene, CDR3 DNA, CDR3 protein. D genes are given only for firm matches. Rows may omit the clone size; those that give it use once, few, many or a size class.

D gene: .; J gene: TRBJ2-7; clone size: few; V gene: TRBV19; CDR3 DNA: TGTGCCAGTAGGACGACAGAGGGTAGGAGCGAGCAGTACTTC; CDR3 protein: CASRTTEGRSEQYF
D gene: .; J gene: TRBJ2-7; clone size: .; V gene: TRBV7-2; CDR3 DNA: TGTGCCAGCAGATCCACGGGGGACACCTCTCTCGAGCAGTACTTC; CDR3 protein: CASRSTGDTSLEQYF
D gene: .; J gene: TRBJ2-1; clone size: .; V gene: TRBV7-9; CDR3 DNA: TGTGCCAGCAGCGCCTGGAGGCGCGGGCACTCCAATGAGCAGTTCTTC; CDR3 protein: CASSAWRRGHSNEQFF
D gene: .; J gene: TRBJ2-3; clone size: .; V gene: TRBV11-3; CDR3 DNA: TGTGCCAGCAGCCTCGGAGAGGCAGATACGCAGTATTTT; CDR3 protein: CASSLGEADTQYF
D gene: .; J gene: TRBJ2-2; clone size: .; V gene: TRBV28; CDR3 DNA: TGTGCCAGCCGGACTATGAACACCGGGGAGCTGTTTTTT; CDR3 protein: CASRTMNTGELFF
D gene: TRBD2; J gene: TRBJ2-7; clone size: .; V gene: TRBV6-1; CDR3 DNA: TGTGCCAGCACCGGGACTAGCGGGCGCTACGAGCAGTACTTC; CDR3 protein: CASTGTSGRYEQYF
D gene: TRBD2; J gene: TRBJ2-7; clone size: .; V gene: TRBV6-5; CDR3 DNA: TGTGCCAGCAGTTCCCCGGGACTAGCGGGCTCCTACGAGCAGTACTTC; CDR3 protein: CASSSPGLAGSYEQYF
D gene: TRBD1; J gene: TRBJ2-1; clone size: once; V gene: TRBV10-1; CDR3 DNA: TGCGCCAGCAGTGAGAGGACAGGGACTCTCAATGAGCAGTTCTTC; CDR3 protein: CASSERTGTLNEQFF
D gene: TRBD2; J gene: TRBJ2-5; clone size: .; V gene: TRBV28; CDR3 DNA: TGTGCCAGCAGTTTGGGGGGGAGGGAGACCCAGTACTTC; CDR3 protein: CASSLGGRETQYF
D gene: .; J gene: TRBJ2-7; clone size: .; V gene: TRBV1; CDR3 DNA: TGCACCTCTTGGGGTCTAGCGGGGGGGTCCCGGTACGAGCAGTACTTC; CDR3 protein: CTSWGLAGGSRYEQYF
D gene: TRBD1; J gene: TRBJ1-2; clone size: .; V gene: TRBV5-1; CDR3 DNA: TGCGCCAGCAGCTTGGACGGGACAGTACTTTCTAACTATGGCTACACCTTC; CDR3 protein: CASSLDGTVLSNYGYTF
D gene: .; J gene: TRBJ2-7; clone size: .; V gene: TRBV28; CDR3 DNA: TGTGCCAGCAGTTTCGTAAGGAACGAGCAGTACTTC; CDR3 protein: CASSFVRNEQYF
D gene: .; J gene: TRBJ2-2; clone size: once; V gene: TRBV5-1; CDR3 DNA: .; CDR3 protein: CASTNQTSMYLCASSSSGELFF
D gene: .; J gene: TRBJ2-3; clone size: .; V gene: TRBV24-1; CDR3 DNA: TGTGCCACCAGTGGCAGGGTTGGCACAGATACGCAGTATTTT; CDR3 protein: CATSGRVGTDTQYF
D gene: .; J gene: TRBJ1-1; clone size: .; V gene: TRBV7-2; CDR3 DNA: TGTGCCAGCAGCTTATCAACCCGGGACGGAGCGGTGTCGGAAGCTTTCTTT; CDR3 protein: CASSLSTRDGAVSEAFF
D gene: TRBD2; J gene: TRBJ2-3; clone size: few; V gene: TRBV24-1; CDR3 DNA: TGTGCCACCAGTGACCCAGGACTAGCGGGAGAATCAGATACGCAGTATTTT; CDR3 protein: CATSDPGLAGESDTQYF
D gene: .; J gene: TRBJ1-2; clone size: .; V gene: TRBV6-1; CDR3 DNA: TGTGCCAGCAGTGAAGCCAGGAGAGAACACTATGGCTACACCTTC; CDR3 protein: CASSEARREHYGYTF
D gene: .; J gene: TRBJ1-2; clone size: .; V gene: TRBV7-9; CDR3 DNA: TGTGCCAGCAGCTTAGCGGGGGAGAGGGCCACCTTC; CDR3 protein: CASSLAGERATF
D gene: TRBD1; J gene: TRBJ1-6; clone size: .; V gene: TRBV7-8; CDR3 DNA: TGTGCCAGCAGCTTACGGGACAGGGACTATAATTCACCCCTCCACTTT; CDR3 protein: CASSLRDRDYNSPLHF
D gene: .; J gene: TRBJ2-1; clone size: .; V gene: TRBV27; CDR3 DNA: TGTGCCAGCAGGCCAGATGGGGGCAATGAGCAGTTCTTC; CDR3 protein: CASRPDGGNEQFF
D gene: .; J gene: TRBJ1-5; clone size: .; V gene: TRBV28; CDR3 DNA: TGTGCCAGCAGTTTGTCACTCGTTCAGCCCCAGCATTTT; CDR3 protein: CASSLSLVQPQHF
D gene: .; J gene: TRBJ1-1; clone size: .; V gene: TRBV7-3; CDR3 DNA: TGTGCCAGCAGCTTAGCTAGCGGGGACACTGAAGCTTTCTTT; CDR3 protein: CASSLASGDTEAFF
D gene: TRBD1; J gene: TRBJ2-7; clone size: .; V gene: TRBV7-4; CDR3 DNA: TGTGCCAGCAGCTTAGCGGGGACAGCCTACGAGCAGTACTTC; CDR3 protein: CASSLAGTAYEQYF
D gene: .; J gene: TRBJ2-2; clone size: few; V gene: TRBV7-2; CDR3 DNA: TGTGCCAGCAGCTTTAGCCCGACAGTACCCGGGGAGCTGTTTTTT; CDR3 protein: CASSFSPTVPGELFF
D gene: TRBD1; J gene: TRBJ1-6; clone size: .; V gene: TRBV9; CDR3 DNA: TGTGCCAGCAGCGTTCAGGGGGTGGATTCACCCCTCCACTTT; CDR3 protein: CASSVQGVDSPLHF
D gene: .; J gene: TRBJ2-2; clone size: .; V gene: TRBV28; CDR3 DNA: TGTGCCAGCAGTTTGAGGGCCGGGGAGCTGTTTTTT; CDR3 protein: CASSLRAGELFF
D gene: TRBD1; J gene: TRBJ1-6; clone size: .; V gene: TRBV20-1; CDR3 DNA: TGCAGTGCTAGAACTACAGGGGTTTCACCCCTCCACTTT; CDR3 protein: CSARTTGVSPLHF
D gene: .; J gene: TRBJ2-2; clone size: .; V gene: TRBV6-1; CDR3 DNA: TGTGCCAGCAGTGAAGGGGGAGGGGGCTCGGCCGGGGAGCTGTTTTTT; CDR3 protein: CASSEGGGGSAGELFF
D gene: .; J gene: TRBJ2-2; clone size: .; V gene: TRBV20-1; CDR3 DNA: TGCAGGGGACGGTCCGGGGAGCTGTTTTTT; CDR3 protein: CRGRSGELFF
D gene: .; J gene: TRBJ1-2; clone size: .; V gene: TRBV28; CDR3 DNA: TGTGCCAGCAGTGATTGGGGTCAAGCTAACTATGGCTACACCTTC; CDR3 protein: CASSDWGQANYGYTF
D gene: .; J gene: TRBJ2-5; clone size: few; V gene: TRBV19; CDR3 DNA: TGTGCCAGTAGTCCCCCCCCCGGTCGAGCCTTTGGGGAGACCCAGTACTTC; CDR3 protein: CASSPPPGRAFGETQYF
D gene: .; J gene: TRBJ2-7; clone size: .; V gene: TRBV28; CDR3 DNA: TGTGCCAGCAGTTTATTACAGTACGAGCAGTACTTC; CDR3 protein: CASSLLQYEQYF
D gene: TRBD1; J gene: TRBJ2-2; clone size: .; V gene: TRBV6-1; CDR3 DNA: TGTGCCAGCAGTGTCCGGACAGGGGGTGGGACCGGGGAGCTGTTTTTT; CDR3 protein: CASSVRTGGGTGELFF
D gene: .; J gene: TRBJ1-2; clone size: .; V gene: TRBV27; CDR3 DNA: TGTGCCAGCAGTTTATTCCCGGGCCACTATGGCTACACCTTC; CDR3 protein: CASSLFPGHYGYTF
D gene: .; J gene: TRBJ2-7; clone size: few; V gene: TRBV5-4; CDR3 DNA: TGTGCCAGCAGCCGCCCAGGACTACTACGTGGGGAGCAGTACTTC; CDR3 protein: CASSRPGLLRGEQYF
D gene: TRBD2; J gene: TRBJ2-7; clone size: .; V gene: TRBV27; CDR3 DNA: TGTGCCAGCACCGGGGGGGGGTCCTACGAGCAGTACTTC; CDR3 protein: CASTGGGSYEQYF
D gene: .; J gene: TRBJ1-2; clone size: .; V gene: TRBV6-5; CDR3 DNA: TGTGCCAGCAGTTATTCCCTCGGTTATGGCTACACCTTC; CDR3 protein: CASSYSLGYGYTF
D gene: TRBD1; J gene: TRBJ2-1; clone size: few; V gene: TRBV20-1; CDR3 DNA: TGCAGTGCTAGCCCCGGGACAGGGGGCACGACGGGGCAGTTCTTC; CDR3 protein: CSASPGTGGTTGQFF
D gene: TRBD1; J gene: TRBJ2-7; clone size: .; V gene: TRBV6-5; CDR3 DNA: TGTGCCAGCAGTTACCGTGACAGGGGAGCGCACTACGAGCAGTACTTC; CDR3 protein: CASSYRDRGAHYEQYF
D gene: TRBD1; J gene: TRBJ2-5; clone size: few; V gene: TRBV4-1; CDR3 DNA: TGCGCCAGCAGCCAAGATCCGACAGGGGTCCAAGAGACCCAGTACTTC; CDR3 protein: CASSQDPTGVQETQYF
D gene: TRBD1; J gene: TRBJ1-3; clone size: .; V gene: TRBV9; CDR3 DNA: TGTGCCAGCAGCGCTACCTCAGGGGGCACAGGAAACACCATATATTTT; CDR3 protein: CASSATSGGTGNTIYF
D gene: .; J gene: TRBJ2-2; clone size: .; V gene: TRBV28; CDR3 DNA: TGTGCCAGCAGTCCGCGGGGTAGGGGAAACACCGGGGAGCTGTTTTTT; CDR3 protein: CASSPRGRGNTGELFF
D gene: TRBD1; J gene: TRBJ2-1; clone size: few; V gene: TRBV27; CDR3 DNA: TGTGCCAGCAGTTTATTTGCCGGGGTTTCCCTCCAAGACAGGGGGGCGAGGAATGAGCAGTTCTTC; CDR3 protein: CASSLFAGVSLQDRGARNEQFF
D gene: .; J gene: TRBJ2-7; clone size: .; V gene: TRBV20-1; CDR3 DNA: TGCAGTGCCCAAGGTACGGACTACGAGCAGTACTTC; CDR3 protein: CSAQGTDYEQYF
D gene: TRBD2; J gene: TRBJ2-1; clone size: .; V gene: TRBV6-4; CDR3 DNA: TGTGCCAGCAGTGAGCCTAGCGGGGGGTATTTACCCTCCTACAATGAGCAGTTCTTC; CDR3 protein: CASSEPSGGYLPSYNEQFF
D gene: TRBD1; J gene: TRBJ1-2; clone size: .; V gene: TRBV20-1; CDR3 DNA: TGCAGTGCTAGGGGGGACAGGGACCTCTATGGCTACACCTTC; CDR3 protein: CSARGDRDLYGYTF
D gene: .; J gene: TRBJ1-1; clone size: few; V gene: TRBV7-6; CDR3 DNA: TGTGCCAGCAGCTTAGGCCTCGACACTGAAGCTTTCTTT; CDR3 protein: CASSLGLDTEAFF
D gene: .; J gene: TRBJ2-3; clone size: .; V gene: TRBV5-1; CDR3 DNA: TGCGCCAGCAGCCGTTCGACTAGAAGCGGAGATACGCAGTATTTT; CDR3 protein: CASSRSTRSGDTQYF
D gene: .; J gene: TRBJ2-7; clone size: .; V gene: TRBV7-9; CDR3 DNA: TGTGCCAGCAGCTTAGCAGACAGCTACGAGCAGTACTTC; CDR3 protein: CASSLADSYEQYF
D gene: .; J gene: TRBJ1-2; clone size: .; V gene: TRBV28; CDR3 DNA: TGTGCCAGCAGTCTACAGGGCCTCTATGGCTACACCTTC; CDR3 protein: CASSLQGLYGYTF
D gene: TRBD1; J gene: TRBJ1-5; clone size: few; V gene: TRBV2; CDR3 DNA: TGTGCCAGCAGTGTCGAGGGGGCCGAGCAGCCCCAGCATTTT; CDR3 protein: CASSVEGAEQPQHF
D gene: .; J gene: TRBJ1-5; clone size: .; V gene: TRBV12-3/TRBV12-4; CDR3 DNA: TGTGCCAGCAGTTTTGGGGGCGGGGCTAGCAATCAGCCCCAGCATTTT; CDR3 protein: CASSFGGGASNQPQHF
D gene: .; J gene: TRBJ2-2; clone size: once; V gene: TRBV28; CDR3 DNA: TGTGCCAGCGCCAGGGGTTCTGGGGAGCTGTTTTTT; CDR3 protein: CASARGSGELFF
D gene: .; J gene: TRBJ2-2; clone size: once; V gene: TRBV12-5; CDR3 DNA: TGTGCTAGTGCCGAGCGGACTTGGAGGACCGGGGAGCTGTTTTTT; CDR3 protein: CASAERTWRTGELFF